The T cell receptor (beta chain) under discussion was sequenced for a study of response to subunit inactivated influenza vaccine. Overall study findings and caveats: New T cells are recruited in small numbers by each seasonal influenza vaccination, according to the authors' suggestion.

Trimming pared 7 bases from V and 7 bases from J, leaving 4 bases between. From germline, CDR1 is LGHNT and CDR2 FRNRAP. This CDR3 is built from 9 residues. This clonotype was detected many times. Its antigen is currently unknown. TCRdb re-analysed the RT-PCR reads in MiXCR, keeping a single row per CDR3 protein. The sample records over 650,000 distinct CDR3 sequences, about a fifth being singletons. The sequence was collected from a man aged 45-60 years who received an inactivated influenza vaccine. The V and J genes are TRBV12-5 and TRBJ1-2; D remains ambiguous. The sequencing used PBMCs from blood, collected approximately 5 days after vaccination. Written as DNA, the CDR3 is TGTGCTAGTGAGGGTGGCTACACCTTC. Translation: CASEGGYTF.